The source of this T cell receptor (beta chain) is a study of T cells in Graves' hyperthyroidism and ophthalmopathy. Germline assignment: CDR1 ENHRY and CDR2 SYGVKD. V trimming: 3 bases; J trimming: 3 bases; junction bases outside the gene matches: 1. This CDR3 spans 13 amino acids. It was RNA transcripts that yielded the amplified TCR beta CDR3 regions. The HTBI set primed first-round TCR CDR3 RT-PCR. TCRdb passed the multiplex PCR reads through MiXCR, listing each CDR3 protein once. The table has approximately 870,000 distinct CDR3 sequences, over 35% seen once; the top ten hold 8.9%. The sample was blood. This clonotype originated in a man aged 18-30 years with Graves' hyperthyroidism. The chain carries TRBV10-3 and TRBJ1-2, with 7 bases aligning to TRBD1. In DNA, the CDR3 is TGTGCCATCAGTGATGACAGGGACTATGGCTACACCTTC. Protein sequence: CAISDDRDYGYTF.